This TCR beta chain was retrieved from a study of human T cells and chemical hapten exposure. Study summary: Throughout a study of 20 to 25 weeks, patients underwent weekly scalp administration of diphenylcyclopropenone doses. Per-sample TCR yield variation was attributed mainly to small pooled library volume differences.

The CDR3 totals 15 residues. Germline CDR1 LNHNV, CDR2 YYDKDF (reference sequence). J gave up 12 bases and V 3 bases, and 10 bases lay outside the gene matches. The time point here: patch test 1, 2 weeks after DPC sensitization. Indicated treatment: therapeutic diphenylcyclopropenone sensitization with weekly scalp DPC. For the library, individual cDNA molecules each received unique molecular identifiers. One entry per CDR3 protein, called by TCRdb with MiXCR from the RACE reads. The profile shows 150,000 to 200,000 distinct CDR3 sequences, 20% to 25% of them singletons. The sequencing used whole blood, collected in connection with sensitization to the hapten diphenylcyclopropenone (DPC). This chain links TRBV15 with TRBJ2-1; 11 nucleotides line up with TRBD2. The TCR was taken from a woman aged 50 to 60 with alopecia areata. Some clones in this sample may be carry-over from other donors' samples. CDR3 coding DNA: TGTGCCACCAGCAGCGAGGGGGGACTAGCGGAGCTGCAGTTCTTC. The encoded protein is CATSSEGGLAELQFF.